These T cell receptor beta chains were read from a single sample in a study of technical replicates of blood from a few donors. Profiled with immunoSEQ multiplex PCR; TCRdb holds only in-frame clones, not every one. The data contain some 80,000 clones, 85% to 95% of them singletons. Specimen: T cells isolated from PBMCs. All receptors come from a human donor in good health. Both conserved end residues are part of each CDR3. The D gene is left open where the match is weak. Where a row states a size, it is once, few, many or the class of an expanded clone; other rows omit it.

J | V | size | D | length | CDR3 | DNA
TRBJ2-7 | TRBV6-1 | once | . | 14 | CASSEQGTSYEQYF | TGTGCCAGCAGTGAACAGGGAACTTCCTACGAGCAGTACTTC
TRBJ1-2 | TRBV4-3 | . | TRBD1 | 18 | CASSQDARDRVLNYGYTF | TGCGCCAGCAGCCAAGACGCTAGGGACAGGGTGCTTAACTATGGCTACACCTTC
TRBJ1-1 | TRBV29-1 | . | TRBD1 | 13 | CSVRDRENTEAFF | TGCAGCGTCCGGGACAGGGAGAACACTGAAGCTTTCTTT
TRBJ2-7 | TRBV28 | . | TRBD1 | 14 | CASRPGTGMYEQYF | TGTGCCAGCAGGCCCGGGACAGGGATGTACGAGCAGTACTTC
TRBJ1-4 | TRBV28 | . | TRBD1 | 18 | CASSPWTGRGTTNEKLFF | TGTGCCAGCAGTCCTTGGACAGGGAGGGGCACAACTAATGAAAAACTGTTTTTT
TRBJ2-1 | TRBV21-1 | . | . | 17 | CASSKKGGGSSYNEQFF | TGTGCCAGCAGCAAAAAGGGGGGAGGGAGCTCCTACAATGAGCAGTTCTTC
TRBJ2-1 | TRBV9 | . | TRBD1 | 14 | CASSALTGGNEQFF | TGTGCCAGCAGCGCCCTGACAGGGGGGAATGAGCAGTTCTTC
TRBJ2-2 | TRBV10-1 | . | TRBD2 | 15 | CASSPGTKKVGELFF | TGCGCCAGCAGCCCCGGGACTAAGAAGGTCGGGGAGCTGTTTTTT
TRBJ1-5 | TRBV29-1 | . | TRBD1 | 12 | CSAGTDNQPQHF | TGCAGCGCCGGGACAGATAATCAGCCCCAGCATTTT
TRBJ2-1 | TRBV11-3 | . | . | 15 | CASSPIAASYNEQFF | TGTGCCAGCAGCCCAATAGCGGCCTCCTACAATGAGCAGTTCTTC
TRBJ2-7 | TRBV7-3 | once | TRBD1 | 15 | CASSLEGQGPYEQYF | TGTGCCAGCAGCTTGGAGGGACAGGGGCCCTACGAGCAGTACTTC
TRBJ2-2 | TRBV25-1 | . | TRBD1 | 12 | CASTWGQGELFF | TGTGCCAGCACCTGGGGACAGGGGGAGCTGTTTTTT
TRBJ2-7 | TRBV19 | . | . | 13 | CASGLAMPYEQYF | TGTGCCAGTGGGCTAGCGATGCCCTACGAGCAGTACTTC
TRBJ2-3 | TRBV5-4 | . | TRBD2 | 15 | CASTTSGLATDTQYF | TGTGCCAGCACAACCTCGGGACTAGCGACAGATACGCAGTATTTT
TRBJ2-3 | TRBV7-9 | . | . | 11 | CASSSRDSQYF | TGTGCCAGCAGCAGCCGGGACTCGCAGTATTTT
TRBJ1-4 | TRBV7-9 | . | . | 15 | CASSLGPSTNEKLFF | TGTGCCAGCAGCTTAGGTCCGAGCACGAATGAAAAACTGTTTTTT
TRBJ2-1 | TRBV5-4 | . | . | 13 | CASSLFRVDEQFF | TGTGCCAGCAGCTTGTTCAGGGTTGATGAGCAGTTCTTC
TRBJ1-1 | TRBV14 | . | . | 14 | CASSHSTQNTEAFF | TGTGCCAGCAGCCATTCCACACAGAACACTGAAGCTTTCTTT
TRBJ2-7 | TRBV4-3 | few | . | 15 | CASSQMTGYYYEQYF | TGCGCCAGCAGCCAGATGACAGGTTACTACTACGAGCAGTACTTC
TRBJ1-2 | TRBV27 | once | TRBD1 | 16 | CASSQGQGKANYGYTF | TGTGCCAGCAGTCAAGGACAGGGCAAAGCTAACTATGGCTACACCTTC
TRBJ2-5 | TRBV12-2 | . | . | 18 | CASRPRRDGGQVEETQYF | TGTGCAAGTCGCCCCCGACGGGACGGGGGACAGGTTGAAGAGACCCAGTACTTC
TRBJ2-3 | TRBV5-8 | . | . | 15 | CASSFLGQLTDTQYF | TGTGCCAGCAGCTTTTTAGGACAGCTCACAGATACGCAGTATTTT
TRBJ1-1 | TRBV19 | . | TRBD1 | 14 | CASSDTGGNTEAFF | TGTGCCAGTAGTGATACAGGGGGCAACACTGAAGCTTTCTTT
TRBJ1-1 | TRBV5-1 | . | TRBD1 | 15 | CASSLPGTGVSEAFF | TGCGCCAGCAGCTTACCCGGGACAGGGGTTAGTGAAGCTTTCTTT
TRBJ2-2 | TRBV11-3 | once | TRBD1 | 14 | CASSDRGSTGELFF | TGTGCCAGCAGCGACAGGGGATCTACCGGGGAGCTGTTTTTT
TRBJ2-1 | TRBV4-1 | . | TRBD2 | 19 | CASSQGQKRTRPSYNEQFF | TGCGCCAGCAGCCAAGGACAGAAACGGACTAGACCTTCCTACAATGAGCAGTTCTTC
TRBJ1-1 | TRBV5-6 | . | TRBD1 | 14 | CASFDRGLNTEAFF | TGTGCCAGCTTCGACAGGGGATTAAACACTGAAGCTTTCTTT
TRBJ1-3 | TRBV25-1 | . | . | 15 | CASSASQGSGNTIYF | TGTGCCAGCAGTGCCAGCCAGGGCTCTGGAAACACCATATATTTT
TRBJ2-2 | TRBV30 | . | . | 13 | CAWGRANTGELFF | TGTGCCTGGGGGAGAGCGAACACCGGGGAGCTGTTTTTT